Below are 13 T cell receptor beta chains sequenced from a single sample in a study of long-term antiretroviral therapy in people with HIV. A v3.0 immunoSEQ assay was performed at survey level. The assay was immunoSEQ multiplex PCR, and TCRdb's table has in-frame clones only and misses some. The table shows around 20,000 clones, with approximately 80% occurring only once. Sequenced here: unsorted PBMCs, sampled 0.5 years after starting antiretroviral therapy. Receptor source: a man younger than 35 with HIV.

The chain carries TRBV13 and TRBJ1-1; D gene uncertain. Looked up from germline, CDR1 is PRHDT and CDR2 is FYEKMQ (reference sequence). The V end lost 5 bases, the J end lost 4 bases, and 14 bases lay between the germline ends. The CDR3 has 14 amino acids. The CDR3 protein is CASSDIQVGTEAFF. CDR3 DNA: TGTGCCAGCAGCGATATCCAAGTGGGCACTGAAGCTTTCTTT.

The genes are TRBV27 and TRBJ1-2; possible D gene TRBD1, 5 bases. Germline V gene data show CDR1 as MNHEY and CDR2 as SMNVEV (reference sequence). V dropped 6 bases and J dropped 4 bases, with 15 bases sitting between them. The CDR3 is 14 amino acids. DNA of the CDR3: TGTGCCAGCAGGGTGGGGACCACTAGCTATGGCTACACCTTC. Amino acids: CASRVGTTSYGYTF.

V is TRBV7-2 and J is TRBJ2-5; 15 bases are a match to TRBD2. V lost 3 bases, J lost 2 bases, and 4 bases stayed unmatched. There are 17 residues in the CDR3. Germline CDR1 SGHTA, CDR2 FQGNSA. The CDR3 DNA reads TGTGCCAGCAGCTTGGGGACTAGCGGGGGGACTCAAGAGACCCAGTACTTC. It translates to CASSLGTSGGTQETQYF.

The gene calls are TRBV5-1 and TRBJ1-2; D is ambiguous. The V gene's germline CDR1 is SGHRS and CDR2 YFSETQ. V was cut by 0 bases and J by 1 base, with 10 bases left in between. The CDR3 extends over 15 amino acids. This CDR3 is CASSLDFRSNYGYTF. The CDR3 nucleotides read TGCGCCAGCAGCTTGGATTTTCGCAGTAACTATGGCTACACCTTC.

The rearrangement links TRBV19 to TRBJ1-2, with 7 bases lining up with TRBD1. The CDR3 covers 14 residues. Germline V CDR1 and CDR2: LNHDA, SQIVND (reference sequence). The junction had 5 bases not matched to a gene; V was cut back by 3 bases and J by 4 bases. The CDR3 nucleotides read TGTGCCAGTAGTATGGCACAGGGGTCCTATGGCTACACCTTC. This encodes CASSMAQGSYGYTF. Together with reference TRBV19 and TRBJ1-2, the CDR3 gives the full variable domain: DGGITQSPKYLFRKEGQNVTLSCEQNLNHDAMYWYRQDPGQGLRLIYYSQIVNDFQKGDIAEGYSVSREKKESFPLTVTSAQKNPTAFYLCASSMAQGSYGYTFGSGTRLTVV.

The rearrangement links TRBV27 to TRBJ2-1, with TRBD2 identical over 15 bases. The V gene's germline CDR1 is MNHEY and CDR2 SMNVEV (reference sequence). Losses at the gene ends were 5 bases for V and 9 bases for J; bases not matched to a gene: 8. This CDR3 spans 16 amino acids. The CDR3 spells CASSQGLAGGGGEQFF. In DNA, the CDR3 is TGTGCCAGCAGTCAGGGACTAGCGGGGGGCGGGGGTGAGCAGTTCTTC.

This clone was counted between two and nine times. The rearrangement links TRBV28 to TRBJ1-1, with D possibly matching TRBD1 (5 bases). The germline gives CDR1 MDHEN, CDR2 SYDVKM. The CDR3 totals 18 residues. V lost 2 bases and J lost 0, with 19 bases in between. CDR3 sequence reads: CASSLGPGHTYMNTEAFF. CDR3 coding DNA: TGTGCCAGCAGTTTAGGGCCTGGACACACGTACATGAACACTGAAGCTTTCTTT.

This clone is a singleton in its sample. The rearrangement links TRBV18 to TRBJ2-5, with 9 bases fitting TRBD1. The germline V gene encodes CDR1 KGHSH and CDR2 LQKENI. Trimming took 4 bases from V and 1 from J; bases not matched to a gene: 7. The CDR3 totals 16 residues. Here the CDR3 reads CASSRLRTGAQETQYF. CDR3 nucleotides: TGTGCCAGCTCACGGCTCAGGACAGGGGCCCAAGAGACCCAGTACTTC.

The J gene is TRBJ1-5, the V gene TRBV4-1; D is perhaps TRBD1 (5 bases). The germline CDR1 and CDR2 sequences are MGHRA and YSYEKL. Deletions cut 1 base from V and 3 bases from J, with 13 bases between. This CDR3 is 16 amino acids long. The CDR3 DNA reads as TGCGCCAGCAGCCAAGGCGGAGGAGGGGACAATCAGCCCCAGCATTTT. This translates into CASSQGGGGDNQPQHF.

The chain has TRBV7-9 and TRBJ2-7; 9 nucleotides agree with TRBD2. V dropped 5 bases and J dropped 8; count of bases not matched to a gene: 19. The CDR3 runs 17 residues. Germline CDR1 reads SEHNR; CDR2 reads FQNEAQ (reference sequence). This CDR3 reads CASSPPSGLAGSLKQYF. CDR3 DNA sequence: TGTGCCAGCAGCCCCCCTAGCGGGCTAGCGGGATCCCTCAAGCAGTACTTC.

This chain uses TRBV15 with TRBJ1-4; 7 bases agree with TRBD1. The V segment lost 1 base and the J segment 7 bases; nucleotides outside the gene matches: 6. CDR3 size: 15 residues. The V gene's germline CDR1 is LNHNV and CDR2 YYDKDF (reference sequence). CDR3: CATSRVQGRGEKLFF. In DNA, the CDR3 is TGTGCCACCAGCAGAGTACAGGGGAGGGGTGAAAAACTGTTTTTT.

The chain carries TRBV10-1 and TRBJ2-6, with D possibly matching TRBD2 (6 bases). The CDR3 totals 20 residues. V dropped 2 bases and J dropped 0 bases, with 20 bases sitting between them. Germline CDR1 and CDR2: WNHNN and SYGVQD (reference sequence). The CDR3 loop is CASSEGPRGGTPSGANVLTF. The CDR3 DNA sequence: TGCGCCAGCAGTGAGGGCCCTCGAGGAGGGACCCCCTCTGGGGCCAACGTCCTGACTTTC.

This sequence joins TRBV5-1 and TRBJ1-1; 7 bases align to TRBD1. The trim removed 4 bases at V and 1 base at J, leaving 4 bases unmatched. The CDR3 is 14 amino acids. Germline CDR1 reads SGHRS; CDR2 reads YFSETQ. CDR3 DNA sequence: TGCGCCAGCAGCATACAGGGGCCGAACACTGAAGCTTTCTTT. This sequence encodes CASSIQGPNTEAFF.